This TCR beta chain comes out of a study of cytomegalovirus exposure and HLA in healthy donors. Overall study findings and caveats: The study labeled fewer than 200 TCR beta chains cytomegalovirus-associated. Highly shared variants forming one cluster were likely a sequencing artifact. Researchers reported in a later analysis that a missense DCLRE1C variant was tied to TCR beta V- and J-gene trimming.

This CDR3 has 12 amino acids. Germline V gives CDR1 MDHEN, CDR2 SYDVKM. With 60 Vbeta and 13 Jbeta primers, the PCR was carried out. Some clones are missing from TCRdb's copy, which holds only in-frame ones; the method was immunoSEQ multiplex PCR. The sample contains under 100,000 clones, over 75% of which appear only once. With regard to this clone: The target antigen is unknown. The junction departs from the called germline gene at one end, perhaps through a read error.

The clonotype comes from a boy between 10 and 17 years old in good health and CMV-seronegative. The sequencing input was PBMCs. The V call is TRBV28, the J call TRBJ1-6, with D unresolved. Here the CDR3 DNA reads TGTGCCAGCAGATTATCCGGGTCGCCCCTCCACTTT. Amino acids: CASRLSGSPLHF.